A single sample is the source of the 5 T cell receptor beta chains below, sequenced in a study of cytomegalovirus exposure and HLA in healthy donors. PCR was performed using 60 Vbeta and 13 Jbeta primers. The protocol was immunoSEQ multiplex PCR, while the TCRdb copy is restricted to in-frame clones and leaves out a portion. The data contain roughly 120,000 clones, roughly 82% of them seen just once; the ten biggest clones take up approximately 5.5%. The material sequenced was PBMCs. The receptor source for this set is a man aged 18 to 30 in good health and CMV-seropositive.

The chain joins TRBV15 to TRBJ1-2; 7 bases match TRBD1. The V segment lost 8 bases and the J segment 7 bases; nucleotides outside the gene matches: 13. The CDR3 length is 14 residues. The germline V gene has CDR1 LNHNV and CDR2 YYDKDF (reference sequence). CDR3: CATEKVKGAGGYTF. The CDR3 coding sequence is TGTGCCACCGAGAAAGTAAAGGGGGCAGGTGGCTACACCTTC.

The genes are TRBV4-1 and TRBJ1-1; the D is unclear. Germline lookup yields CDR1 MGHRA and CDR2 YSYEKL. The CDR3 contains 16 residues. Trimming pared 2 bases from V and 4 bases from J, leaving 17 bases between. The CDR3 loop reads CASSQSPNFLSTEAFF. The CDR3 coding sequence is TGCGCCAGCAGCCAATCCCCCAATTTTTTGAGCACTGAAGCTTTCTTT.

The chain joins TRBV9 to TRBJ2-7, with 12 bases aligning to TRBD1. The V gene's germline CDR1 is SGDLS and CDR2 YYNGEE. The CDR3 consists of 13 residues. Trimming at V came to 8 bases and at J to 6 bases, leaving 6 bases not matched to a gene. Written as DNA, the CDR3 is TGTGCCAGTACGGGACAGGGGGCTAGCGAGCAGTACTTC. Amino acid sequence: CASTGQGASEQYF. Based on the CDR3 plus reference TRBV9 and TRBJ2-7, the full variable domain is DSGVTQTPKHLITATGQRVTLRCSPRSGDLSVYWYQQSLDQGLQFLIQYYNGEERAKGNILERFSAQQFPDLHSELNLSSLELGDSALYFCASTGQGASEQYFGPGTRLTVT.

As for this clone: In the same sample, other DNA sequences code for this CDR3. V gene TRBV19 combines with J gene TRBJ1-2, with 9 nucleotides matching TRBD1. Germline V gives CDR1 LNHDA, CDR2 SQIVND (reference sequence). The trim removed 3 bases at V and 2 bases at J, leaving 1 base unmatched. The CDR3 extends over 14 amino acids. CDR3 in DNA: TGTGCCAGTAGTATGGGGACAGGGAACTATGGCTACACCTTC. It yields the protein CASSMGTGNYGYTF.

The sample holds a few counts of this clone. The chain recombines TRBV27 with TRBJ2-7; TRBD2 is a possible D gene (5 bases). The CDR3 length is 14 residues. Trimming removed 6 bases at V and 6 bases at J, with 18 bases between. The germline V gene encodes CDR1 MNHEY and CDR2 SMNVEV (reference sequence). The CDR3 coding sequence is TGTGCCAGCAGGATAGGAGAACGTGGGAGCGAGCAGTACTTC. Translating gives CASRIGERGSEQYF.